This TCR beta chain comes out of a study of T-cell reconstitution after alpha-beta-depleted transplantation in children. The length of the CDR3 is 15 residues. The V and J ends lost 5 bases and 0 bases respectively, with 8 bases between them. Germline lookup yields CDR1 SEHNR and CDR2 FQNEAQ (reference sequence). The library targeted TCRbeta and was prepared with unique molecular identifiers. TCRdb re-analysed the PCR reads in MiXCR, keeping a single row per CDR3 protein. The sample has about 540,000 distinct CDR3 sequences, about 16% seen once. This clonotype came up a few times. The receptor's source is a human donor who donated a stem cell graft to a child with acute lymphoblastic leukemia. The sequenced sample was PBMCs from the stem cell graft donor, obtained from the stem cell graft. The V and J genes are TRBV7-9 and TRBJ1-6; D call uncertain. The CDR3 DNA reads as TGTGCCAGCAGCCCACCAAGCTCCTATAATTCACCCCTCCACTTT. Translated: CASSPPSSYNSPLHF.